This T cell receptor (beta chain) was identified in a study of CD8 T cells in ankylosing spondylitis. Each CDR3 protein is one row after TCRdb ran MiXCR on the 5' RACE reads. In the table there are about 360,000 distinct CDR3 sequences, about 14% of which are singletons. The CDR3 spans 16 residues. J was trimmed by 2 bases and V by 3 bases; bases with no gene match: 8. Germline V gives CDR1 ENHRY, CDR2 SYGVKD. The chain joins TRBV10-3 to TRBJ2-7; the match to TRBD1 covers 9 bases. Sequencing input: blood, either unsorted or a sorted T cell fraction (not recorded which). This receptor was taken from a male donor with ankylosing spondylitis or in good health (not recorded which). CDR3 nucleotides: TGTGCCATCAGTGATTTCCCGACAGGGGGTACCTACGAGCAGTACTTC. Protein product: CAISDFPTGGTYEQYF.